The 20 T cell receptor beta chains given below trace back to one sample, sequenced in a study of cytomegalovirus exposure and HLA in healthy donors. Both 60 Vbeta primers and 13 Jbeta primers went into the PCR. Produced via immunoSEQ multiplex PCR; TCRdb's table is partial and in-frame only. The data contain some 140,000 clones, about three quarters of them seen just once; the ten biggest clones take up around 1.2%. What was sequenced was PBMCs. The receptors originated from a woman aged 40 to 50 in good health and CMV-seronegative.

The chain recombines TRBV4-2 with TRBJ1-2, with D possibly being TRBD1 (6 bases). The CDR3 has 16 amino acids. Per germline, CDR1 LGHNA and CDR2 YNFKEQ. V was clipped by 0 bases and J by 5 bases, with 16 bases between them. CDR3 sequence: CASSQDRGPTQYGYTF. CDR3 DNA sequence: TGTGCCAGCAGCCAAGACAGGGGACCGACACAATATGGCTACACCTTC.

This clone occurred a few times. The rearrangement links TRBV4-1 to TRBJ2-7; TRBD1 agrees at 7 bases. The CDR3 runs to 13 residues. CDR1 is MGHRA and CDR2 is YSYEKL in the germline V gene. V lost 4 bases, J lost 3 bases, and 3 bases stayed unmatched. CDR3 sequence: CASSPGQVYEQYF. The DNA of the CDR3 is TGCGCCAGCAGCCCCGGACAGGTCTACGAGCAGTACTTC.

This clone has a handful of counts. The chain couples TRBV5-5 to TRBJ2-1; TRBD1 is a possible D gene (6 bases). V shed 4 bases and J shed 0 bases, with 20 bases lying between them. The CDR3 is made up of 18 amino acids. Germline V gene sequence: CDR1 SGHKS, CDR2 YYEKEE (reference sequence). The CDR3 sequence: CASSAYRVTSSSYNEQFF. As DNA, the CDR3 is TGTGCCAGCAGCGCATACAGGGTAACCTCATCCTCCTACAATGAGCAGTTCTTC.

CDR3 nucleotide sequence: TGCGCCAGCAGCCGGATCCCCGGGACAGGGACTGAAGCTTTCTTT. It codes for CASSRIPGTGTEAFF. The chain uses TRBV5-1 and TRBJ1-1, with 9 bases that match TRBD1. This CDR3 contains 15 residues. V shed 4 bases and J 5 bases; nucleotides not matched to a gene: 9. Germline V gene data show CDR1 as SGHRS and CDR2 as YFSETQ. Looking up the rest from reference TRBV5-1 and TRBJ1-1 gives the full variable domain: KAGVTQTPRYLIKTRGQQVTLSCSPISGHRSVSWYQQTPGQGLQFLFEYFSETQRNKGNFPGRFSGRQFSNSRSEMNVSTLELGDSALYLCASSRIPGTGTEAFFGQGTRLTVV.

The V call is TRBV27, the J call TRBJ2-1, with D perhaps assigned TRBD1 or TRBD2 (10 bases each). Looked up from germline, CDR1 is MNHEY and CDR2 is SMNVEV (reference sequence). V was trimmed by 7 bases and J by 4 bases, leaving 35 bases between them. The CDR3 is 21 residues long. The CDR3: CASTPQQGQGPGLADYNEQFF. CDR3 DNA: TGTGCCAGCACCCCACAACAGGGACAGGGGCCAGGACTAGCGGATTACAATGAGCAGTTCTTC.

The V and J genes are TRBV4-1 and TRBJ1-1, with D hard to call. V lost 4 bases and J lost 3, with 18 bases in between. The CDR3 runs 16 residues. The germline V gene encodes CDR1 MGHRA and CDR2 YSYEKL. CDR3: CASSPNLGRRDTEAFF. DNA for the CDR3: TGCGCCAGCAGCCCCAACCTCGGCAGGCGGGACACTGAAGCTTTCTTT.

The chain is built from TRBV6-1 and TRBJ2-6; no definite D call. In germline, CDR1 is MNHNS, CDR2 SASEGT. Trimming took off 11 bases at V and 0 bases at J, with 14 bases between the two ends. This CDR3 contains 15 residues. CDR3 nucleotides: TGTGCCCTCGGTACTCAAAGCTCTGGGGCCAACGTCCTGACTTTC. It specifies CALGTQSSGANVLTF.

This chain joins TRBV7-9 and TRBJ2-2, with D maybe TRBD2 (5 bases). The CDR3 has 15 residues. Trimming took off 2 bases at V and 6 bases at J, with 13 bases between the two ends. Germline CDR1 SEHNR, CDR2 FQNEAQ (reference sequence). CDR3 nucleotide sequence: TGTGCCAGCAGCTTATTTAGGTTGCGGGCCGGGGAGCTGTTTTTT. It codes for CASSLFRLRAGELFF.

The J gene is TRBJ1-5, the V gene TRBV5-8; weak D call: TRBD1 (5 bases). V was cut by 4 bases and J by 0 bases, with 8 bases left in between. Looked up from germline, CDR1 is SGHTS and CDR2 is YDEGEE. The CDR3 runs 14 residues. The CDR3 protein is CASSVQGSNQPQHF. CDR3 bases: TGTGCCAGCAGCGTGCAGGGTAGCAATCAGCCCCAGCATTTT.

This chain links TRBV11-2 with TRBJ1-5; possibly TRBD1 for D (5 bases). The germline V and J ends were trimmed by 1 base and 1 base, with 8 bases remaining between them. The CDR3 has 15 residues. CDR1 and CDR2 (germline): SGHAT, FQNNGV. The CDR3 loop reads CASSLAGSSNQPQHF. In nucleotides, the CDR3 is TGTGCCAGCAGCTTAGCAGGGTCGAGCAATCAGCCCCAGCATTTT.

This clone was recorded only once. The chain is built from TRBV7-3 and TRBJ2-1, with D possibly TRBD1 on 5 matching bases. Germline assignment: CDR1 SGHTA and CDR2 FQGTGA. The CDR3 is 14 amino acids. V lost 3 bases, J lost 5 bases, and 11 bases lay in between. The CDR3: CASSLGPNDNEQFF. The CDR3, as DNA: TGTGCCAGCAGCTTGGGGCCGAATGACAATGAGCAGTTCTTC.

The J gene is TRBJ1-1, the V gene TRBV9, with 8 nucleotides matching TRBD1. The germline V gene encodes CDR1 SGDLS and CDR2 YYNGEE. The V gene end was trimmed by 0 bases and the J gene end by 10 bases; junction bases not matched to a gene: 8. The CDR3 consists of 14 residues. The CDR3 here is CASSVATTGERAFF. The CDR3, as DNA: TGTGCCAGCAGCGTAGCTACGACAGGGGAAAGAGCTTTCTTT.

This rearrangement joins TRBV28 to TRBJ1-2; the D gene is possibly TRBD1 (5 bases). The CDR3 spans 12 residues. V lost 7 bases and J 8 bases, leaving 14 bases between the germline ends. The germline V gene encodes CDR1 MDHEN and CDR2 SYDVKM. The CDR3 protein is CASTNQGYGYTF. The CDR3 region has the DNA TGTGCCAGCACCAACCAGGGCTACGGCTACACCTTC.

This clone was counted between two and nine times. The chain recombines TRBV5-6 with TRBJ2-7; TRBD1 agrees at 8 bases. With V trimmed by 0 bases and J by 2 bases, 7 bases remained unmatched. CDR3 length: 16 residues. Germline lookup yields CDR1 SGHDT and CDR2 YYEEEE. The CDR3 DNA sequence: TGTGCCAGCAGCTTGGGGGGCGGGACAGGACCCTACGAGCAGTACTTC. Translated: CASSLGGGTGPYEQYF.

The chain joins TRBV4-2 to TRBJ2-5; D perhaps matches TRBD1 (6 bases). V lost 2 bases to trimming and J lost 0 bases, with 13 bases between them. Germline loops: CDR1 LGHNA, CDR2 YNFKEQ. The CDR3 length is 16 residues. This chain's CDR3 is CASSQPEDSYQETQYF. The CDR3 coding sequence is TGTGCCAGCAGCCAACCTGAGGACAGTTACCAAGAGACCCAGTACTTC.

The genes are TRBV12-5 and TRBJ1-6; 8 positions match TRBD1. Germline V CDR1 and CDR2: LGHNT, FRNRAP. Trimming took 5 bases from V and 8 from J; bases not matched to a gene: 17. The CDR3 loop spans 18 amino acids. In DNA form, the CDR3 reads TGTGCTAGTGGTCCATACCCGGGACAGGCCCTGCGAGATTCACCCCTCCACTTT. It is translated as CASGPYPGQALRDSPLHF.

The chain employs TRBV14 and TRBJ2-2; 9 bases map to TRBD2. V was pared by 4 bases and J by 3 bases, with 6 bases of the junction left unmatched. CDR1 is SGHDN and CDR2 is FVKESK in the germline V gene. The CDR3 is 16 amino acids. The CDR3 sequence is CASSPWTSEDTGELFF. For the CDR3, the DNA is TGTGCCAGCAGCCCCTGGACTAGCGAGGACACCGGGGAGCTGTTTTTT. Full variable domain (outside the CDR3, taken from reference TRBV14 and TRBJ2-2): EAGVTQFPSHSVIEKGQTVTLRCDPISGHDNLYWYRRVMGKEIKFLLHFVKESKQDESGMPNNRFLAERTGGTYSTLKVQPAELEDSGVYFCASSPWTSEDTGELFFGEGSRLTVL.

The chain employs TRBV4-1 and TRBJ1-2; D is unclear. The V gene lost 1 base and the J gene lost 7 bases, with 7 bases spanning the gap. The CDR3 consists of 12 residues. Germline values: CDR1 MGHRA, CDR2 YSYEKL. In nucleotides, the CDR3 is TGCGCCAGCAGCCAAGGGACTAGTGGCTACACCTTC. As protein: CASSQGTSGYTF.

V and J are TRBV7-9 and TRBJ1-3, with unresolved D. The CDR3 runs to 12 residues. Germline values: CDR1 SEHNR, CDR2 FQNEAQ (reference sequence). Trimming took off 7 bases at V and 0 bases at J, with 4 bases between the two ends. Here the CDR3 reads CASISSGNTIYF. The CDR3 DNA is TGTGCCAGCATCTCCTCTGGAAACACCATATATTTT.

This clone appeared a single time. The CDR3 reads CASSQIGTTYGYTF. In DNA form, the CDR3 reads TGTGCCAGCAGCCAAATCGGGACAACATATGGCTACACCTTC. This sequence joins TRBV4-2 and TRBJ1-2, with D perhaps matching TRBD1 (6 bases). V shed 2 bases and J shed 5 bases, with 12 bases lying between them. The CDR3 is 14 amino acids. CDR1 and CDR2 (germline): LGHNA, YNFKEQ.